This T cell receptor beta chain appears in the sequencing data of a study of T cell responses to AZD1222 COVID-19 vaccine. CDR3 length: 12 residues. Between the trimmed V and J ends, which lost 9 bases and 7 bases, there was a span of 15 bases. From germline, CDR1 is LNHDA and CDR2 SQIVND (reference sequence). Assay used: immunoSEQ multiplex PCR; TCRdb lists only in-frame clones, some missing. The sample contains tens of thousands of clones, approximately 91% of which appear only once. The TCR sequence derives from an adult in good health. V gene TRBV19 combines with J gene TRBJ1-2, with TRBD1 as a possible D gene (6 bases). The sample in question was peripheral blood, obtained on day 0 of AZD1222 vaccination. The chain's CDR3 is CASSIQGFGYTF. In DNA, the CDR3 is TGTGCCAGCTCCATACAGGGATTTGGCTACACCTTC. Variable domain in full (rest from reference TRBV19 and TRBJ1-2): DGGITQSPKYLFRKEGQNVTLSCEQNLNHDAMYWYRQDPGQGLRLIYYSQIVNDFQKGDIAEGYSVSREKKESFPLTVTSAQKNPTAFYLCASSIQGFGYTFGSGTRLTVV.